This T cell receptor (beta chain) is from a study of T-cell memory formation after mild COVID-19. Study observations and caveats: Day 15 to 85 contracting clones showed balanced CD4/CD8; later expanders leaned CD4+.

Libraries for TCRalpha and TCRbeta carried sample barcodes and unique molecular identifiers via 5'RACE. TCRdb processed the 5' RACE reads anew with MiXCR; each CDR3 protein has one entry. This table has 250,000 to 400,000 distinct CDR3 sequences, around 15% appearing once. V was pared by 0 bases and J by 8 bases, with 11 bases between. Germline V gives CDR1 SGHTA, CDR2 FQGTGA. The length of the CDR3 is 14 residues. This clonotype was seen a few times. Its antigen is undetermined. The chain carries TRBV7-3 and TRBJ2-1; no clear D gene. The receptor was isolated from a man aged 18 to 30 who had mild COVID-19 (a few samples of this study predate the infection). Cell type and time point are not known. The sample taken for sequencing was PBMCs or a T cell subset sorted from them (not recorded which). The CDR3 nucleotides read TGTGCCAGCAGCTTAACCTCGGCGGTGGATGAGCAGTTCTTC. It is translated as CASSLTSAVDEQFF.